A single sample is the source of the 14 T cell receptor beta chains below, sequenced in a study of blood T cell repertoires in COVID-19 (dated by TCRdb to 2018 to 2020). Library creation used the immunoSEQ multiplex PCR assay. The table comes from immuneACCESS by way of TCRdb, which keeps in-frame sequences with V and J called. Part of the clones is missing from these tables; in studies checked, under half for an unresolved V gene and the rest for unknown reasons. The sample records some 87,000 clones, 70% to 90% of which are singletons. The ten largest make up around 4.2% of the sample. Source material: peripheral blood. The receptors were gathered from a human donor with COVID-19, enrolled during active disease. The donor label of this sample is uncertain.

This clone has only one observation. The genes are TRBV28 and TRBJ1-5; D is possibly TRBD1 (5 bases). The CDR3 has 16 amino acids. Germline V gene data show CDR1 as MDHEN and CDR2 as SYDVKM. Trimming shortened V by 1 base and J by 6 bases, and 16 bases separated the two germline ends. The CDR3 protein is CASSLSGGGIFQPQHF. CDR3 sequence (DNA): TGTGCCAGCAGTTTATCGGGGGGGGGAATCTTTCAGCCCCAGCATTTT.

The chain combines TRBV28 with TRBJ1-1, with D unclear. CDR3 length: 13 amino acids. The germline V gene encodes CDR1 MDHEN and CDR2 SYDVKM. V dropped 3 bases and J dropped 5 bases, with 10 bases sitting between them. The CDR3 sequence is CASSFAGWTEAFF. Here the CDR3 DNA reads TGTGCCAGCAGTTTCGCGGGATGGACTGAAGCTTTCTTT.

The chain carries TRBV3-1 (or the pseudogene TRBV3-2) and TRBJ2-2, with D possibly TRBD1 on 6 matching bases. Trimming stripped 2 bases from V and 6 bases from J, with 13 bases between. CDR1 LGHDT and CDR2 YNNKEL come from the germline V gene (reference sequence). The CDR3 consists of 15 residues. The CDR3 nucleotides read TGTGCCAGCAGCCAACCAGGGGCAGGGTCCGGGGAGCTGTTTTTT. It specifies CASSQPGAGSGELFF.

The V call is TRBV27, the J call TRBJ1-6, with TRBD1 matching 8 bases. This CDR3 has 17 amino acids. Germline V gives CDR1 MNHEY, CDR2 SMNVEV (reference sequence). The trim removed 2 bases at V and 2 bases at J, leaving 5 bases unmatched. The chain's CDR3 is CASSLEAGGPYNSPLHF. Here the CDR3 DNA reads TGTGCCAGCAGTTTAGAGGCAGGGGGCCCCTATAATTCACCCCTCCACTTT.

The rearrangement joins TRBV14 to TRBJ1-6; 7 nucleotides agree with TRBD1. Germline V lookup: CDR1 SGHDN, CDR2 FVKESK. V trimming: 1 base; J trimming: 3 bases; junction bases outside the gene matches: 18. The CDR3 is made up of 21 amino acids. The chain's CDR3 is CASSQGPDRKGQTLYNSPLHF. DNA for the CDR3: TGTGCCAGCAGCCAAGGACCGGACAGGAAAGGACAAACCCTCTATAATTCACCCCTCCACTTT.

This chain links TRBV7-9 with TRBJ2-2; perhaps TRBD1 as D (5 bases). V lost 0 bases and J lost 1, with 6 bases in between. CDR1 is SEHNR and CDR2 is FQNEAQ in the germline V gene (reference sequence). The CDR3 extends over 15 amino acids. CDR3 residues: CASSLAGQNTGELFF. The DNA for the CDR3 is TGTGCCAGCAGCTTAGCGGGGCAGAACACCGGGGAGCTGTTTTTT.

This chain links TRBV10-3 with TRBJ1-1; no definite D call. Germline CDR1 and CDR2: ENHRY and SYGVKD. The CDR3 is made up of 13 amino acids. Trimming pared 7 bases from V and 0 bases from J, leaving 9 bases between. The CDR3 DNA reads TGTGCCATCACCCCGGGGTTGAACACTGAAGCTTTCTTT. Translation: CAITPGLNTEAFF.

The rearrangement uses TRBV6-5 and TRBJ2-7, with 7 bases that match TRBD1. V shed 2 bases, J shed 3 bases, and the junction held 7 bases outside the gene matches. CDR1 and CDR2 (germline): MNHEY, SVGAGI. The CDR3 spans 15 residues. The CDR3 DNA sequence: TGTGCCAGCAGTTACCTACAGGGGTCCGTCTACGAGCAGTACTTC. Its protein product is CASSYLQGSVYEQYF.

The CDR3 coding sequence is TGTGCAAGTTCCGGCGGGGGGAGCACAGATACGCAGTATTTT. It codes for CASSGGGSTDTQYF. This rearrangement joins TRBV12-2 to TRBJ2-3; the D call of TRBD2 is as the table states it, not checked on the DNA. TRBV12-2 is shown as a pseudogene. This CDR3 region has 14 residues.

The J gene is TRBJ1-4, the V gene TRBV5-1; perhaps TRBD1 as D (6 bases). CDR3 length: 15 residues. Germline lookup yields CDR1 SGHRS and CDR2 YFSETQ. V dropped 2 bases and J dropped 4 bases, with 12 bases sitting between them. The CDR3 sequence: CASSLHRDLNEKLFF. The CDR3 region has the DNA TGCGCCAGCAGCTTACACAGGGACCTTAATGAAAAACTGTTTTTT.

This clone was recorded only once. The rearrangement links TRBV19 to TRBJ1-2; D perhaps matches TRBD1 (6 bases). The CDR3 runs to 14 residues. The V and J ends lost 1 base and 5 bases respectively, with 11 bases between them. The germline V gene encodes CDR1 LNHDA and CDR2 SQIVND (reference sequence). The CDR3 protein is CASSIGQANYGYTF. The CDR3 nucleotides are TGTGCCAGTAGTATAGGACAGGCAAATTATGGCTACACCTTC.

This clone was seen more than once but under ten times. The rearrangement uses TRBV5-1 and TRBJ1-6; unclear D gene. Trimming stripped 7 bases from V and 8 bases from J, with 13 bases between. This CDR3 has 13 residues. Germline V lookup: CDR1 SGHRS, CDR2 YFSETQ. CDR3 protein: CASGHPGDSPLHF. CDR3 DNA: TGCGCCAGCGGTCACCCGGGAGATTCACCCCTCCACTTT.

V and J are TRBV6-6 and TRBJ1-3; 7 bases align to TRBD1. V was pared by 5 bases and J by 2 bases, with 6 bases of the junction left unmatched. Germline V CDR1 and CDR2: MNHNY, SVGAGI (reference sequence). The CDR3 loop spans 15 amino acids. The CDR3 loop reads CASSPNTGAGNTIYF. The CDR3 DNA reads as TGTGCCAGCAGTCCCAATACAGGGGCTGGAAACACCATATATTTT.

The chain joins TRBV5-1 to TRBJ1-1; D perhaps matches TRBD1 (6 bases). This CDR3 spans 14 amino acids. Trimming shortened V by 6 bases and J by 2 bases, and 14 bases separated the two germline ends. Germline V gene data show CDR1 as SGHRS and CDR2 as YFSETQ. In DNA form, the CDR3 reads TGCGCCAGCACCGTGGGGGCGATTAACACTGAAGCTTTCTTT. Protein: CASTVGAINTEAFF.